This T cell receptor (beta chain) was sequenced for a study of vaccination and CD4 T cells after COVID-19. Whole-study context: The stimulating agents, overlapping spike peptides, came from SARS-CoV-2, HCoV-NL63, HCoV-OC43 and HCoV-229E.

The Oncomine TCR Beta short-read assay generated sequence data from the DNA of cultured CD4+ T cells. Genomic DNA was drawn out of CD4+ T cells grown in culture. One entry per CDR3 protein, called by TCRdb with MiXCR from the PCR reads. The table lists over 7,500 distinct CDR3 sequences, about two fifths of them singletons. Treatment of the sample: roughly 10-day PBMC culture with coronavirus spike peptide pools or control peptides (ViraFEST assay). Collection of the unexposed donor's CD4+ T cells took place before the COVID-19 pandemic (2011-2018). The ViraFEST method relied on peptide pools to expand antigen-specific T cells, followed by TCR sequencing. In this sample, this clonotype turned up a few times. The antigen remains unidentified. General study findings and limits: Spike mono-reactive clones accounted for 304 of the 307 vaccine-specific clones found in convalescent patients.

The sequenced material came from CD4+ T cells from blood, cultured in vitro. The TCR originated in a human donor in good health.

CDR3 loop: CASSAGGGYEQYF. The CDR3 nucleotides are TGTGCCAGCTCAGCGGGAGGTGGGTACGAGCAGTACTTC. This chain links TRBV18 with TRBJ2-7; 8 bases line up with TRBD2. V lost 5 bases, J lost 4 bases, and 4 bases stayed unmatched. The CDR3 extends over 13 amino acids. The germline CDR1 and CDR2 sequences are KGHSH and LQKENI.